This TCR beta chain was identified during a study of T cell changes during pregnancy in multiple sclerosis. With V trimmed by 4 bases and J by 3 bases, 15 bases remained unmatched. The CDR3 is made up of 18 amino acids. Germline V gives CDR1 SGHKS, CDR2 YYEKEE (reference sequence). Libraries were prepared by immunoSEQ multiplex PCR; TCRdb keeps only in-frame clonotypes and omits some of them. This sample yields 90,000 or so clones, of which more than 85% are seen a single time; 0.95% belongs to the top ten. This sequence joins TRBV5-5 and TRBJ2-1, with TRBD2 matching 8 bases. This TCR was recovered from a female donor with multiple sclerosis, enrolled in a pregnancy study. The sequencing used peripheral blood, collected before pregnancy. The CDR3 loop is CASSPESSSLAGYNEQFF. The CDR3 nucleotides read TGTGCCAGCAGCCCGGAGTCCTCCTCTCTAGCGGGCTACAATGAGCAGTTCTTC.